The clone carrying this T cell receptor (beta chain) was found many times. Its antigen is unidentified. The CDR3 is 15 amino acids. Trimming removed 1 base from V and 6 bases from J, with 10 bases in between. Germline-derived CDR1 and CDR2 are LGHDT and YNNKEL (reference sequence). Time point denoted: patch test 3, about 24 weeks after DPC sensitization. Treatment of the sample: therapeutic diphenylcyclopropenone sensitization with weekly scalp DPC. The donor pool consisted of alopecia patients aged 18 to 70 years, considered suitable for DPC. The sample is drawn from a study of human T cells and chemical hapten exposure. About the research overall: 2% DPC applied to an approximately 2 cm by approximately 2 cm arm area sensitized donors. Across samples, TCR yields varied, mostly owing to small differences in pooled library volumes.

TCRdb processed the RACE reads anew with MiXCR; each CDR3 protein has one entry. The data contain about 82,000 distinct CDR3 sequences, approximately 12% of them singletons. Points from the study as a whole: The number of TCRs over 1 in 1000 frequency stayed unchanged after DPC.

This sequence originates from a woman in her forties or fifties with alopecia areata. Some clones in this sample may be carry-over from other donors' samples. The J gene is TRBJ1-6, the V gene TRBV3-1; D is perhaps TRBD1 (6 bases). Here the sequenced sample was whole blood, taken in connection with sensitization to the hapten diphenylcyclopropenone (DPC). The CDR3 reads CASSQGVQGNSPLHF. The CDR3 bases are TGTGCCAGCAGCCAAGGTGTACAGGGTAATTCACCCCTCCACTTT.